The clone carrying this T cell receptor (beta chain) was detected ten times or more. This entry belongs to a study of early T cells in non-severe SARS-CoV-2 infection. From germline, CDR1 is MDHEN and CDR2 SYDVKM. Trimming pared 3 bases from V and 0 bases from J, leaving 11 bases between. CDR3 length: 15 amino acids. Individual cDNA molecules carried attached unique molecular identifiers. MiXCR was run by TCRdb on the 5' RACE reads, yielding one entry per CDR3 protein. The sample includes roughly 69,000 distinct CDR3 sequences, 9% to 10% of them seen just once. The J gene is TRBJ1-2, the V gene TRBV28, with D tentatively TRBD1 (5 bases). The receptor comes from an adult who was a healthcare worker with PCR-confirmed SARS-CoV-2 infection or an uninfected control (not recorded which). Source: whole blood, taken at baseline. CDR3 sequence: CASSLPGGANYGYTF. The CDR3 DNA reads TGTGCCAGCAGTTTGCCCGGGGGAGCTAACTATGGCTACACCTTC.